This is a list of T cell receptor beta chains from one sample in a study of T cells in Graves' hyperthyroidism and ophthalmopathy. TCRdb used MiXCR to reprocess the multiplex PCR reads, holding one entry per CDR3 protein. The repertoire has hundreds of thousands of distinct CDR3 sequences, around 15% of them found once; the top ten carry 10% to 13%. Sequencing used blood. The receptors come from a young woman with Graves' hyperthyroidism. The CDR3 runs from the conserved cysteine through the conserved F or W. A D gene is named only where the DNA matches it firmly. Clone size is given for some rows only: seen once, a few or many times, or a class if the clone is expanded.

CAWSGSSISGQPQHF | TGTGCCTGGAGTGGCTCGTCCATTTCGGGACAGCCCCAGCATTTT | many | TRBJ1-5 | TRBV30 | .
CASTPDRGGTDTQYF | TGTGCCAGTACCCCGGACAGGGGCGGCACAGATACGCAGTATTTT | many | TRBJ2-3 | TRBV19 | TRBD1
CASSRDSMADTGELFF | TGTGCCAGCAGCCGGGACTCAATGGCGGACACCGGGGAGCTGTTTTTT | many | TRBJ2-2 | TRBV7-9 | .
CASSLIQGSEQFF | TGTGCCAGCAGCCTTATACAGGGTAGTGAGCAGTTCTTC | . | TRBJ2-1 | TRBV2 | .
CASSPTGVTDTQYF | TGTGCCAGCTCCCCAACAGGGGTCACAGATACGCAGTATTTT | . | TRBJ2-3 | TRBV18 | TRBD1
CASSPRRGGGNVEQYF | TGTGCCAGCAGCCCCAGGCGAGGTGGGGGAAACGTCGAGCAGTACTTC | many | TRBJ2-7 | TRBV7-8 | .
CASSWGGGGVGSDEQFF | TGTGCCAGCAGCTGGGGGGGGGGCGGCGTGGGTTCGGATGAGCAGTTCTTC | . | TRBJ2-1 | TRBV9 | .
CASSQDSTRRKTQYF | TGTGCCAGCAGCCAAGATAGTACCCGTAGGAAGACCCAGTACTTC | few | TRBJ2-5 | TRBV3-1 | .
CASSLQGSGNTIYF | TGTGCCAGCAGTTTACAAGGCTCTGGAAACACCATATATTTT | many | TRBJ1-3 | TRBV12-3/TRBV12-4 | .
CASSVDAGASTDTQYF | TGTGCCAGCAGCGTAGATGCGGGGGCTAGCACAGATACGCAGTATTTT | few | TRBJ2-3 | TRBV9 | .
CANLLAGSTDTQYF | TGTGCCAACTTACTAGCGGGAAGCACAGATACGCAGTATTTT | many | TRBJ2-3 | TRBV2 | TRBD2
CASSPGLAVIIGDTQYF | TGTGCCAGTAGTCCCGGACTAGCGGTGATAATTGGGGATACGCAGTATTTT | few | TRBJ2-3 | TRBV19 | TRBD2
CASRYRVLNTEAFF | TGTGCCAGCAGGTACAGGGTCTTGAACACTGAAGCTTTCTTT | many | TRBJ1-1 | TRBV2 | .
CASSPAGHEQYF | TGTGCCAGCTCACCAGCGGGCCACGAGCAGTACTTC | many | TRBJ2-7 | TRBV18 | .
CASSQTSTGTEQYF | TGTGCCAGCAGCCAGACCTCTACAGGAACCGAGCAGTACTTC | many | TRBJ2-7 | TRBV28 | .
CASTTTPGSYGYTF | TGTGCCAGCACCACGACCCCTGGAAGCTATGGCTACACCTTC | . | TRBJ1-2 | TRBV27 | .
CASRTVYGYTF | TGTGCCAGCAGGACAGTCTATGGCTACACCTTC | many | TRBJ1-2 | TRBV28 | .
CATSGLPNTEAFF | TGTGCCACCAGTGGACTACCGAACACTGAAGCTTTCTTT | . | TRBJ1-1 | TRBV24-1 | .
CSVPPAIAYGYTF | TGCAGTGTGCCCCCAGCCATAGCCTATGGCTACACCTTC | few | TRBJ1-2 | TRBV20-1 | .
CAWSTGSYNSPLHF | TGTGCCTGGAGTACAGGGTCTTATAATTCACCCCTCCACTTT | . | TRBJ1-6 | TRBV30 | .
CASSFDRGPYEQYF | TGTGCCAGCAGTTTTGACAGGGGGCCATACGAGCAGTACTTC | many | TRBJ2-7 | TRBV11-1 | TRBD1
CASLDYSSYNEQYF | TGTGCCAGCCTGGACTATAGCTCCTACAATGAGCAGTACTTC | . | TRBJ2-7 | TRBV2 | .
CASSVLAGVNTNEQFF | TGTGCCAGCAGCGTACTAGCGGGAGTAAACACCAATGAGCAGTTCTTC | once | TRBJ2-1 | TRBV9 | TRBD2
CASRSGQGSYEQYF | TGCGCCAGCAGATCGGGACAGGGGTCCTACGAGCAGTACTTC | many | TRBJ2-7 | TRBV5-1 | TRBD1